Below, 23 T cell receptor beta chains from the same sample are listed, as sequenced in a study of CD8+CD57+ T cells in acquired aplastic anemia. Patients who underwent sequencing had shown CD8+CD57+ cell expansion by flow cytometry. TCR beta VDJ and CDR3 profiling used genomic DNA as template. TCRdb re-called the reads with MiXCR, one entry per CDR3 protein. Of approximately 300,000 distinct CDR3 sequences detected, approximately 58% appear once; the ten largest clones hold roughly 1.2%. The sequencing sample was made of sorted CD4+, CD8+, or CD8+CD57+ T cells (not recorded which) from PBMCs. These TCRs come from a human donor with aplastic anemia.

V gene TRBV3-1 combines with J gene TRBJ2-2; 9 nucleotides agree with TRBD2. J gave up 6 bases and V 1 base, and 6 bases lay outside the gene matches. This CDR3 contains 16 residues. Germline CDR1 is LGHDT and CDR2 is YNNKEL (reference sequence). CDR3 residues: CASSQVGSGSSGELFF. DNA of the CDR3: TGTGCCAGCAGCCAAGTAGGTAGCGGGAGTTCCGGGGAGCTGTTTTTT.

J is TRBJ1-5 and V is TRBV2, with no clear D. The ends were cut back, 8 bases at V and 1 base at J, with 12 bases in the middle. Germline-derived CDR1 and CDR2 are SNHLY and FYNNEI. The CDR3 is 14 amino acids. Written as DNA, the CDR3 is TGTGCCAGCGCGGAGCGAACCAGCAATCAGCCCCAGCATTTT. It translates to CASAERTSNQPQHF. The full variable domain, its missing parts supplied by reference TRBV2 and TRBJ1-5, is EPEVTQTPSHQVTQMGQEVILRCVPISNHLYFYWYRQILGQKVEFLVSFYNNEISEKSEIFDDQFSVERPDGSNFTLKIRSTKLEDSAMYFCASAERTSNQPQHFGDGTRLSIL.

This clonotype came up many times. Since the CDR3 does not end with the conserved phenylalanine or tryptophan, this likely comes from a read error. The chain combines TRBV7-9 with TRBJ2-7, with 7 positions matching TRBD1. With V trimmed by 5 bases and J by 0 bases, 4 bases remained unmatched. Per germline, CDR1 SEHNR and CDR2 FQNEAQ (reference sequence). The CDR3 is made up of 14 amino acids. CDR3 nucleotide sequence: TGTGCCAGCAGCGTCCGGGACAGCTCCTACGAGCAGTACCTC. Residues: CASSVRDSSYEQYL.

The rearrangement uses TRBV2 and TRBJ1-5; possibly TRBD1 for D (6 bases). The CDR3 contains 16 residues. Germline V gene data show CDR1 as SNHLY and CDR2 as FYNNEI. V dropped 7 bases and J dropped 0 bases, with 16 bases sitting between them. CDR3 DNA: TGTGCCAGCACCTCCCTGGGGGCGACTAGCAATCAGCCCCAGCATTTT. Translating gives CASTSLGATSNQPQHF.

The gene calls are TRBV5-1 and TRBJ2-3; 7 bases are shared with TRBD2. There are 15 residues in the CDR3. Germline loops: CDR1 SGHRS, CDR2 YFSETQ. Germline trimming cut 4 bases from V and 1 base from J; bases unmatched to any gene: 6. The CDR3 protein is CASSRGTTRTDTQYF. The CDR3 DNA reads as TGCGCCAGCAGCCGAGGGACTACCCGCACAGATACGCAGTATTTT. The full variable domain, completed using reference TRBV5-1 and TRBJ2-3, is KAGVTQTPRYLIKTRGQQVTLSCSPISGHRSVSWYQQTPGQGLQFLFEYFSETQRNKGNFPGRFSGRQFSNSRSEMNVSTLELGDSALYLCASSRGTTRTDTQYFGPGTRLTVL.

V gene TRBV2 combines with J gene TRBJ2-7, with 9 bases matching TRBD1. CDR3 size: 15 residues. Germline lookup yields CDR1 SNHLY and CDR2 FYNNEI. V trimming: 5 bases; J trimming: 4 bases; junction bases outside the gene matches: 9. CDR3 in DNA: TGTGCCAGCAGTTGCCGGTTGGACAGGGGATACGAGCAGTACTTC. It encodes CASSCRLDRGYEQYF.

This clonotype was observed many times. The chain links TRBV3-1 to TRBJ1-2, with D possibly matching TRBD1 (5 bases). The germline CDR1 and CDR2 sequences are LGHDT and YNNKEL (reference sequence). This CDR3 comprises 14 residues. V was pared by 0 bases and J by 7 bases, with 12 bases between. This CDR3 is CASSQDQGFFGYTF. CDR3 DNA sequence: TGTGCCAGCAGCCAAGACCAGGGCTTTTTTGGCTACACCTTC.

This clonotype was seen many times. The chain employs TRBV12-3 or TRBV12-4 and TRBJ2-1, with a tentative D call TRBD1 (5 bases). The germline V and J ends were trimmed by 3 bases and 7 bases, with 7 bases remaining between them. The CDR3 totals 12 residues. The CDR3 sequence: CASSFSGNEQFF. The CDR3 bases are TGTGCCAGCAGTTTTTCAGGGAATGAGCAGTTCTTC.

This clonotype was seen ten or more times. V is TRBV5-1 and J is TRBJ1-1; a weak D match, TRBD1 (5 bases). In germline, CDR1 is SGHRS, CDR2 YFSETQ. The ends were cut back, 3 bases at V and 3 bases at J, with 12 bases in the middle. The CDR3 is 14 amino acids. The CDR3 is CASSSEGMDTEAFF. CDR3 nucleotide sequence: TGCGCCAGCAGCTCCGAGGGGATGGACACTGAAGCTTTCTTT.

This clonotype appeared once. The junction departs from germline at one end; a sequencing error may be responsible. This chain links TRBV7-2 with TRBJ1-3; D gene ambiguous. Germline lookup yields CDR1 SGHTA and CDR2 FQGNSA. This CDR3 comprises 14 residues. The CDR3 nucleotides read TGTGCCGGCAGCTTAGGTAGCGGCGGAAACACCATATATTTT. It specifies CAGSLGSGGNTIYF.

The table lists this clonotype with many counts. Germline is not matched at one junction end, which may reflect a read error. The chain carries TRBV7-3 and TRBJ2-5; D is perhaps TRBD2 (6 bases). This CDR3 has 12 amino acids. Germline CDR1 is SGHTA and CDR2 is FQGTGA. The CDR3 sequence: CASSLNGGTQYF. CDR3 DNA sequence: TGTGCCAGCAGTTTAAACGGGGGAACCCAGTACTTC.

With regard to this clonotype: One junction end disagrees with the germline gene, perhaps due to a read error. The chain links TRBV24-1 to TRBJ1-4, with D possibly being TRBD1 (6 bases). Germline values: CDR1 KGHDR, CDR2 SFDVKD. This CDR3 contains 13 residues. This chain's CDR3 is CATQRDTNEKLIF. CDR3 sequence (DNA): TGTGCCACGCAACGGGACACGAATGAAAAACTGATTTTT.

This clonotype was counted a few times. The chain couples TRBV15 to TRBJ2-7; TRBD2 aligns across 10 bases. With V trimmed by 2 bases and J by 7 bases, 2 bases remained unmatched. The CDR3 covers 13 residues. CDR1 and CDR2 (germline): LNHNV, YYDKDF (reference sequence). The CDR3 here is CATSRLAGVEQYF. The CDR3 coding sequence is TGTGCCACCAGCAGACTAGCGGGAGTTGAGCAGTACTTC.

This clonotype was seen a few times. The junction departs from the called germline gene at one end, perhaps through a read error. V usage is TRBV12-3 or TRBV12-4 and J usage is TRBJ2-7; D may be TRBD1 (5 bases). This CDR3 has 15 residues. CDR3: CAISESLTGSYEQYF. CDR3 coding DNA: TGTGCCATCAGTGAGTCCCTCACAGGCTCCTACGAGCAGTACTTC.

This rearrangement joins TRBV7-6 to TRBJ2-7; 7 bases line up with TRBD2. The CDR3 spans 14 residues. From germline, CDR1 is SGHVS and CDR2 FNYEAQ. Trimming cost V 0 bases and J 5 bases; bases outside gene matches: 4. CDR3 sequence (DNA): TGTGCCAGCAGCTTAGCGGCTAGCGGCCACGAGCAGTACTTC. This gives the protein CASSLAASGHEQYF. Together with reference TRBV7-6 and TRBJ2-7, the CDR3 gives the full variable domain: GAGVSQSPRYKVTKRGQDVALRCDPISGHVSLYWYRQALGQGPEFLTYFNYEAQQDKSGLPNDRFSAERPEGSISTLTIQRTEQRDSAMYRCASSLAASGHEQYFGPGTRLTVT.

This rearrangement joins TRBV5-1 to TRBJ2-2; D gene uncertain. The CDR3 is made up of 15 amino acids. V was shortened by 3 bases and J by 4 bases, with 13 bases between the two germline ends. Germline loops: CDR1 SGHRS, CDR2 YFSETQ. The CDR3 loop is CASSSTSVSTGELFF. For the CDR3, the DNA is TGCGCCAGCAGCTCGACATCCGTAAGCACCGGGGAGCTGTTTTTT.

This clonotype occurred a few times. The chain employs TRBV29-1 and TRBJ2-1; tentative D call: TRBD2 (6 bases). Germline V gene sequence: CDR1 SQVTM, CDR2 ANQGSEA. CDR3 size: 13 residues. Trimming stripped 2 bases from V and 1 base from J, with 6 bases between. The CDR3 loop is CSVERESYNEQFF. Here the CDR3 DNA reads TGCAGCGTTGAACGGGAGTCCTACAATGAGCAGTTCTTC.

The rearrangement joins TRBV19 to TRBJ2-1; 12 bases fit TRBD2. The CDR3 consists of 15 residues. CDR1 and CDR2 from the germline V gene are LNHDA and SQIVND (reference sequence). V was clipped by 6 bases and J by 5 bases; unmatched bases: 5. The CDR3 sequence is CASRPLAGGNNEQFF. The CDR3 coding sequence is TGTGCCAGTAGGCCCCTAGCGGGGGGGAACAATGAGCAGTTCTTC.

Note on this clonotype: This may arise from a read error, as a much more abundant clone is one base away. This chain connects TRBV3-1 to TRBJ1-4; 8 nucleotides align to TRBD1. Trimming cost V 1 base and J 12 bases; bases outside gene matches: 13. The germline gives CDR1 LGHDT, CDR2 YNNKEL (reference sequence). This CDR3 is built from 16 residues. The CDR3 loop reads CASSQGQGATTEELFF. The CDR3 DNA follows: TGTGCCAGCAGCCAAGGTCAGGGGGCGACGACCGAAGAACTGTTTTTT.

Ten or more counts support this clonotype. This chain joins TRBV12-3 or TRBV12-4 and TRBJ1-1; maybe TRBD1 (5 bases). The CDR3 has 11 residues. Trimming took 3 bases from V and 11 from J, leaving 10 bases between them. The CDR3 DNA follows: TGTGCCAGCAGTTTCGGGGCTTCGGCTTTCTTT. It translates to CASSFGASAFF.

The V and J genes are TRBV4-2 and TRBJ2-7, with 7 bases matching TRBD2. Germline V gene data show CDR1 as LGHNA and CDR2 as YNFKEQ. V lost 0 bases to trimming and J lost 5 bases; unmatched junction nucleotides: 7. CDR3 length equals 15 residues. The DNA of the CDR3 is TGTGCCAGCAGCCAAGATCCGGGGGGTCGCCACGAGCAGTACTTC. This sequence encodes CASSQDPGGRHEQYF.

This clonotype occurred many times. The chain carries TRBV4-1 and TRBJ1-2, with 9 bases aligning to TRBD1. This CDR3 has 16 amino acids. J lost 4 bases, V lost 0 bases, and 6 bases had no gene match. CDR1 is MGHRA and CDR2 is YSYEKL in the germline V gene. The CDR3 sequence is CASSQDPTGGGYGYTF. The CDR3 DNA sequence: TGCGCCAGCAGCCAAGACCCGACAGGGGGGGGCTATGGCTACACCTTC.

At least ten counts were recorded for this clonotype. This chain connects TRBV7-8 to TRBJ2-7; 7 positions match TRBD1. The V gene end was trimmed by 2 bases and the J gene end by 1 base; junction bases not matched to a gene: 2. The germline CDR1 and CDR2 sequences are SGHVS and FQNEAQ. The CDR3 runs 14 residues. The DNA of the CDR3 is TGTGCCAGCAGCTTAACGACAGGGTCCTACGAGCAGTACTTC. Translating it yields CASSLTTGSYEQYF.